This T cell receptor beta chain was captured in a study of OX40 agonist ivuxolimab in advanced cancers. Background on the study: The patients received agonistic anti-OX40 (CD134) antibody ivuxolimab.

With baseline, cycle 4 day 1, and cycle 7 day 1 as timepoints, blood was sampled. Comment on this clone: Its antigen remains unknown.

CDR1 is MDHEN, CDR2 SYDVKM, per germline. V lost 6 bases and J 0 bases, leaving 15 bases between the germline ends. The CDR3 loop spans 15 amino acids. The repertoire was sequenced with immunoSEQ multiplex PCR; TCRdb's copy has only in-frame clones and lacks some. The sample includes roughly 60,000 clones, roughly 86% of them seen just once. Study-wide findings and caveats: In the 0.1-3.0 mg/kg groups, partial responders showed among the lowest expansion. CD4+ and CD8+ blood T cells expanded clonally by week 6 at 0.1 to 3.0 mg/kg.

The sample consisted of CD4+ or CD8+ T cells sorted from blood, taken in a trial of the OX40 agonist ivuxolimab. This rearrangement joins TRBV28 to TRBJ2-7; TRBD1 might be the D (6 bases). This TCR was sampled from an adult with an advanced solid tumor such as melanoma, head and neck, liver or kidney cancer. This CDR3 is CASSRRRDISYEQYF. DNA of the CDR3: TGTGCCAGCAGCCGCCGCCGGGACATCTCCTACGAGCAGTACTTC.